These 32 T cell receptor beta chains were all obtained from the same sample, sequenced in a study of cytomegalovirus exposure and HLA in healthy donors. Profiling relied on immunoSEQ multiplex PCR, and the TCRdb table lists in-frame clones only, not all of them. The repertoire includes about 56,000 clones, just over 90% of them detected once, and around 1.7% sits in the top ten. The material sequenced was PBMCs. Source of these receptors: a woman in her late teens or twenties in good health and CMV-seropositive.

The chain employs TRBV18 and TRBJ1-3; no firm D call. The germline V and J ends were trimmed by 4 bases and 0 bases, with 7 bases remaining between them. Germline assignment: CDR1 KGHSH and CDR2 LQKENI. The CDR3 contains 14 residues. The CDR3: CASSQQSSGNTIYF. CDR3 nucleotides: TGTGCCAGCTCACAACAGAGCTCTGGAAACACCATATATTTT.

The chain has TRBV12-5 and TRBJ1-1; maybe TRBD1 (6 bases). The germline V and J ends were trimmed by 4 bases and 10 bases, with 13 bases remaining between them. Germline V gene sequence: CDR1 LGHNT, CDR2 FRNRAP. The CDR3 extends over 12 amino acids. The CDR3 here is CASGSFTGIAFF. CDR3 DNA sequence: TGTGCTAGTGGTTCATTTACAGGGATAGCTTTCTTT.

The chain links TRBV6-6 to TRBJ2-3; D is possibly TRBD2 (6 bases). Trimming took off 0 bases at V and 0 bases at J, with 10 bases between the two ends. Looked up from germline, CDR1 is MNHNY and CDR2 is SVGAGI (reference sequence). The CDR3 extends over 16 amino acids. CDR3 amino acids: CASSYSTGDSTDTQYF. CDR3 bases: TGTGCCAGCAGTTACTCGACGGGGGATAGCACAGATACGCAGTATTTT.

V gene TRBV14 combines with J gene TRBJ1-1, with D perhaps TRBD1 (5 bases). Germline values: CDR1 SGHDN, CDR2 FVKESK. V was clipped by 1 base and J by 5 bases, with 14 bases between them. The CDR3 is 15 residues long. The CDR3 DNA reads as TGTGCCAGCAGCCAAGGTACGGGGGGTCGTACTGAAGCTTTCTTT. Protein sequence: CASSQGTGGRTEAFF.

The chain recombines TRBV5-6 with TRBJ2-7, with D possibly being TRBD2 (5 bases). This CDR3 contains 12 residues. Germline CDR1 and CDR2: SGHDT and YYEEEE. V was trimmed by 0 bases and J by 5 bases, leaving 6 bases between them. Here the CDR3 DNA reads TGTGCCAGCAGCTTGGGAGGGCACGAGCAGTACTTC. Protein: CASSLGGHEQYF.

This clone occurred once. V gene TRBV25-1 combines with J gene TRBJ1-2; 10 positions agree with TRBD1. CDR1 is MGHDK, CDR2 SYGVNS, per germline. The CDR3 totals 13 residues. V was clipped by 5 bases and J by 6 bases; unmatched bases: 3. The CDR3 DNA reads as TGTGCCAGCAGTTGGACAGGGGGAAATGGCTACACCTTC. Translating it yields CASSWTGGNGYTF.

The rearrangement joins TRBV19 to TRBJ2-1, with D tentatively TRBD2 (6 bases). Trimming cost V 3 bases and J 2 bases, with 11 bases left between them. This CDR3 is 15 amino acids long. Germline V gene lookup returns CDR1 LNHDA and CDR2 SQIVND (reference sequence). For the CDR3, the DNA is TGTGCCAGTAGTATCGATCGGGGGACCTACAATGAGCAGTTCTTC. Translating it yields CASSIDRGTYNEQFF.

The chain links TRBV27 to TRBJ2-7, with 8 bases fitting TRBD1. Germline loops: CDR1 MNHEY, CDR2 SMNVEV (reference sequence). There are 16 residues in the CDR3. The trim removed 4 bases at V and 7 bases at J, leaving 15 bases unmatched. CDR3 sequence reads: CASSSEPGQALGEQYF. CDR3 in DNA: TGTGCCAGCAGTTCTGAACCGGGACAGGCCTTGGGGGAGCAGTACTTC.

The chain carries TRBV28 and TRBJ2-1; weak D call: TRBD2 (6 bases). Deletions cut 6 bases from V and 7 bases from J, with 16 bases between. Germline V gene data show CDR1 as MDHEN and CDR2 as SYDVKM. CDR3 length: 14 residues. Here the CDR3 reads CASRDSGQGNEQFF. The CDR3 region has the DNA TGTGCCAGCAGGGATAGCGGACAAGGGAATGAGCAGTTCTTC.

The V gene is TRBV7-8, the J gene TRBJ2-5; a possible D gene is TRBD2 (7 bases). Germline CDR1 reads SGHVS; CDR2 reads FQNEAQ. V was cut by 1 base and J by 7 bases, with 19 bases left in between. The CDR3 has 16 residues. In DNA, the CDR3 is TGTGCCAGCAGCTTAGACCCCCGGGGGGCCCCGGGGACCCAGTACTTC. This translates into CASSLDPRGAPGTQYF. The full variable domain, completed using reference TRBV7-8 and TRBJ2-5, is GAGVSQSPRYKVAKRGQDVALRCDPISGHVSLFWYQQALGQGPEFLTYFQNEAQLDKSGLPSDRFFAERPEGSVSTLKIQRTQQEDSAVYLCASSLDPRGAPGTQYFGPGTRLLVL.

This rearrangement joins TRBV7-9 to TRBJ2-3; TRBD2 agrees at 13 bases. The J segment lost 2 bases and the V segment lost 4 bases, leaving 6 bases of the junction unmatched. Looked up from germline, CDR1 is SEHNR and CDR2 is FQNEAQ (reference sequence). This CDR3 is 17 amino acids long. CDR3 protein: CASSSGLAGDFTDTQYF. The CDR3 bases are TGTGCCAGCAGCTCCGGACTAGCGGGGGATTTCACAGATACGCAGTATTTT.

V and J are TRBV10-3 and TRBJ1-2; a possible D gene is TRBD1 (5 bases). Between the trimmed V and J ends, which lost 6 bases and 7 bases, there was a span of 21 bases. CDR3 size: 15 residues. Germline V lookup: CDR1 ENHRY, CDR2 SYGVKD. CDR3 sequence (DNA): TGTGCCATCAGCTTCCCCTCCCTACAGGAGCCTGGCTACACCTTC. Its protein product is CAISFPSLQEPGYTF.

V usage is TRBV5-5 and J usage is TRBJ1-1; 10 bases fit TRBD1. The CDR3 spans 16 residues. Trimming at V came to 0 bases and at J to 3 bases, leaving 5 bases not matched to a gene. Germline V gene data show CDR1 as SGHKS and CDR2 as YYEKEE (reference sequence). The chain's CDR3 is CASSLAWDRGYTEAFF. The CDR3 DNA is TGTGCCAGCAGCTTGGCCTGGGACAGGGGATACACTGAAGCTTTCTTT.

The chain couples TRBV14 to TRBJ1-3; D remains unclear. V lost 4 bases to trimming and J lost 2 bases, with 9 bases between them. In germline, CDR1 is SGHDN, CDR2 FVKESK. The CDR3 consists of 14 residues. CDR3 DNA: TGTGCCAGCAGCCCGTTAACAGCTGGAAACACCATATATTTT. It translates to CASSPLTAGNTIYF.

The chain has TRBV5-6 and TRBJ2-7; 9 nucleotides agree with TRBD1. The CDR3 runs 14 residues. Germline CDR1 reads SGHDT; CDR2 reads YYEEEE. V lost 6 bases to trimming and J lost 5 bases; unmatched junction nucleotides: 9. The CDR3 loop is CASTEGQGNHEQYF. Written as DNA, the CDR3 is TGTGCCAGCACCGAAGGACAGGGGAATCACGAGCAGTACTTC.

The chain carries TRBV10-3 and TRBJ2-1; 10 bases align to TRBD2. CDR3 length equals 15 residues. Per the germline V gene, CDR1 is ENHRY and CDR2 is SYGVKD. J gave up 2 bases and V 6 bases, and 4 bases lay outside the gene matches. Written as DNA, the CDR3 is TGTGCCATCAGGAAAAGCGGGGGGGCCTACAATGAGCAGTTCTTC. The encoded protein is CAIRKSGGAYNEQFF.

The chain is built from TRBV10-3 and TRBJ1-4, with 9 bases identical to TRBD1. Germline values: CDR1 ENHRY, CDR2 SYGVKD. This CDR3 has 13 residues. V gave up 8 bases and J gave up 7 bases; unmatched junction bases: 5. This CDR3 is CAIGDRAGEKLFF. The CDR3 DNA reads as TGTGCCATCGGGGACAGGGCTGGTGAAAAACTGTTTTTT.

This clone has only one observation. This chain links TRBV18 with TRBJ2-1; D possibly corresponds to TRBD1 (5 bases). The V and J ends lost 2 bases and 7 bases respectively, with 12 bases between them. The germline V gene has CDR1 KGHSH and CDR2 LQKENI. The CDR3 covers 14 residues. DNA for the CDR3: TGTGCCAGCTCACCAGGATACAGGCTGAATGAGCAGTTCTTC. Its translation is CASSPGYRLNEQFF.

The chain uses TRBV11-2 and TRBJ1-1, with 11 bases aligning to TRBD1. The CDR3 is 13 residues long. Germline CDR1 reads SGHAT; CDR2 reads FQNNGV. V lost 6 bases and J lost 5; bases outside the gene matches: 2. Here the CDR3 reads CASSRDRGTEAFF. The CDR3, as DNA: TGTGCCAGCAGTCGGGACAGGGGGACTGAAGCTTTCTTT.

The V and J genes are TRBV7-9 and TRBJ2-4, with a weak D call TRBD2 (6 bases). This CDR3 is built from 16 residues. Germline lookup yields CDR1 SEHNR and CDR2 FQNEAQ (reference sequence). The V end was cut by 1 base, the J end by 0 bases, with 10 bases between. The CDR3 sequence: CASSLDGGKAKNIQYF. CDR3 bases: TGTGCCAGCAGCTTAGATGGCGGGAAAGCCAAAAACATTCAGTACTTC.

The genes are TRBV11-2 and TRBJ2-5; TRBD2 matches at 12 bases. Germline loops: CDR1 SGHAT, CDR2 FQNNGV. Trimming removed 5 bases from V and 6 bases from J; junction bases left unmatched: 13. This CDR3 region has 17 residues. The CDR3 sequence is CASSRWTSGNPNKTQYF. CDR3 DNA sequence: TGTGCCAGCAGCCGTTGGACTAGCGGGAACCCGAATAAGACCCAGTACTTC. The variable domain in full, with the rest retrieved from reference TRBV11-2 and TRBJ2-5, is EAGVAQSPRYKIIEKRQSVAFWCNPISGHATLYWYQQILGQGPKLLIQFQNNGVVDDSQLPKDRFSAERLKGVDSTLKIQPAKLEDSAVYLCASSRWTSGNPNKTQYFGPGTRLLVL.

The chain has TRBV4-3 and TRBJ1-2; D possibly corresponds to TRBD1 (6 bases). V was trimmed by 3 bases and J by 4 bases, leaving 12 bases between them. Germline values: CDR1 LGHNA, CDR2 YSLEER. The CDR3 consists of 14 residues. The CDR3 reads CASSQRQEIYGYTF. The CDR3 DNA reads as TGCGCCAGCAGCCAGCGACAGGAAATCTATGGCTACACCTTC.

The genes are TRBV4-3 and TRBJ2-5; the match to TRBD2 covers 11 bases. The V segment lost 1 base and the J segment 4 bases; nucleotides outside the gene matches: 14. The CDR3 runs 19 residues. CDR1 and CDR2 from the germline V gene are LGHNA and YSLEER. The CDR3 DNA follows: TGCGCCAGCAGCCAAGGACTAGCGGGGCGCCAACCCGACCCAGAGACCCAGTACTTC. Translating gives CASSQGLAGRQPDPETQYF.

J is TRBJ1-1 and V is TRBV5-1; D might be TRBD1 (5 bases). This CDR3 contains 14 residues. From germline, CDR1 is SGHRS and CDR2 YFSETQ. The V and J ends lost 1 base and 0 bases respectively, with 7 bases between them. DNA of the CDR3: TGCGCCAGCAGCTTGAAGGGGATGAACACTGAAGCTTTCTTT. Protein: CASSLKGMNTEAFF. Filled out from reference TRBV5-1 and TRBJ1-1, the complete variable domain reads KAGVTQTPRYLIKTRGQQVTLSCSPISGHRSVSWYQQTPGQGLQFLFEYFSETQRNKGNFPGRFSGRQFSNSRSEMNVSTLELGDSALYLCASSLKGMNTEAFFGQGTRLTVV.

The rearrangement uses TRBV6-5 and TRBJ2-5; possible D gene TRBD1, 6 bases. Germline CDR1 is MNHEY and CDR2 is SVGAGI. V was trimmed by 6 bases and J by 1 base, leaving 9 bases between them. This CDR3 has 13 amino acids. CDR3 sequence reads: CASRETGQETQYF. The CDR3 DNA follows: TGTGCCAGCAGGGAGACAGGCCAAGAGACCCAGTACTTC.

The chain recombines TRBV4-2 with TRBJ2-5, with 15 bases lining up with TRBD2. V shed 4 bases, J shed 3 bases, and the junction held 3 bases outside the gene matches. This CDR3 contains 16 residues. Germline CDR1 is LGHNA and CDR2 is YNFKEQ. The CDR3 coding sequence is TGTGCCAGCAGCCCCGGACTAGCGGGGGGGAAAGAGACCCAGTACTTC. It encodes CASSPGLAGGKETQYF.

This chain joins TRBV4-1 and TRBJ1-3; 7 bases are shared with TRBD1. This CDR3 contains 14 residues. J lost 3 bases, V lost 4 bases, and 3 bases had no gene match. The V gene's germline CDR1 is MGHRA and CDR2 YSYEKL. CDR3 nucleotide sequence: TGCGCCAGCAGCCCGACAGGGATTGGAAACACCATATATTTT. Its protein is CASSPTGIGNTIYF.

CDR3 amino acids: CASSPWTGSGYTF. The CDR3 DNA follows: TGTGCCAGCAGCCCTTGGACAGGGAGTGGCTACACCTTC. This chain uses TRBV5-6 with TRBJ1-2; the match to TRBD1 covers 8 bases. Germline loops: CDR1 SGHDT, CDR2 YYEEEE. The CDR3 sequence is 13 residues long. The V gene end was trimmed by 4 bases and the J gene end by 7 bases; junction bases not matched to a gene: 6.

This chain uses TRBV27 with TRBJ2-2; 12 bases are a match to TRBD1. V trimming: 6 bases; J trimming: 1 base; junction bases outside the gene matches: 3. This CDR3 region has 16 residues. The germline CDR1 and CDR2 sequences are MNHEY and SMNVEV (reference sequence). CDR3: CASRGQGARNTGELFF. The CDR3 DNA sequence: TGTGCCAGCAGGGGACAGGGGGCGCGGAACACCGGGGAGCTGTTTTTT.

The chain combines TRBV6-1 with TRBJ2-3; 8 nucleotides agree with TRBD1. V was pared by 1 base and J by 4 bases, with 1 base of the junction left unmatched. The CDR3 contains 14 residues. Germline CDR1 and CDR2: MNHNS and SASEGT. CDR3 DNA: TGTGCCAGCAGTGAAGGGACAGGGCCAGATACGCAGTATTTT. This gives the protein CASSEGTGPDTQYF.

V usage is TRBV19 and J usage is TRBJ1-2; 7 positions agree with TRBD1. This CDR3 is built from 16 residues. V shed 7 bases, J shed 0 bases, and the junction held 11 bases outside the gene matches. The V gene's germline CDR1 is LNHDA and CDR2 SQIVND (reference sequence). CDR3 region: CASTPGTAPSNYGYTF. The CDR3 nucleotides are TGTGCCAGTACCCCCGGGACAGCCCCTTCTAACTATGGCTACACCTTC.

The chain links TRBV4-2 to TRBJ2-3, with TRBD1 matching over 9 bases. Germline-derived CDR1 and CDR2 are LGHNA and YNFKEQ. V was pared by 0 bases and J by 5 bases, with 9 bases of the junction left unmatched. The CDR3 has 17 amino acids. This CDR3 reads CASSQDMGQGMQDTQYF. As DNA, the CDR3 is TGTGCCAGCAGCCAAGATATGGGACAGGGTATGCAAGATACGCAGTATTTT.